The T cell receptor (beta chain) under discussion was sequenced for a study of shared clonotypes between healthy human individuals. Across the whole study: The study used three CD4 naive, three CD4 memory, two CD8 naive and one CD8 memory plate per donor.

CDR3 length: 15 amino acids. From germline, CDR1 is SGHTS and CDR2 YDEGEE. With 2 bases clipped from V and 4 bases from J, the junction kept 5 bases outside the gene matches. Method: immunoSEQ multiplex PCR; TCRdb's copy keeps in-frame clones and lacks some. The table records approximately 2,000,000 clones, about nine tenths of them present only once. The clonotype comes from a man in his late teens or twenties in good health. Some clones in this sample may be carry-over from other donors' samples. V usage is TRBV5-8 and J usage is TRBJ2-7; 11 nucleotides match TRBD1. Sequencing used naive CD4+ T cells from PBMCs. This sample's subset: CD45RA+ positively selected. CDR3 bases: TGTGCCAGCAGCTTACCGGGACAGGGGGATTACGAGCAGTACTTC. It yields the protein CASSLPGQGDYEQYF.